The clone carrying this TCR beta chain has more than one count but fewer than ten. Its target is not known. The entry originates in a study of human T cells and chemical hapten exposure. Looking at the study overall: Each week of the approximately 26-week study, patients had diphenylcyclopropenone applied to the scalp. Study-level points and caveats: Each of the donors had alopecia, so their immune responses may not resemble those of healthy people.

Time point denoted: pre-sensitization, week 0. Treatment meaning: therapeutic diphenylcyclopropenone sensitization with weekly scalp DPC. Every donor had alopecia and was 18 to 70 years old; all were suitable for DPC. TCRdb reprocessed the RACE reads with MiXCR, giving one entry per CDR3 protein. The sample contains 200,000 to 300,000 distinct CDR3 sequences, approximately 8.6% of which appear only once. V was shortened by 0 bases and J by 4 bases, with 9 bases between the two germline ends. This CDR3 region has 14 residues. CDR1 SGHVS and CDR2 FNYEAQ come from the germline V gene. The J gene is TRBJ2-5, the V gene TRBV7-6; a weak D match, TRBD1 (5 bases). The source was whole blood, collected in connection with sensitization to the hapten diphenylcyclopropenone (DPC). This receptor was taken from a woman aged 40 to 50 with alopecia areata. Some clones in this sample may be carry-over from other donors' samples. The CDR3 DNA is TGTGCCAGCAGCTTAGCGAGCAGGGTAGAGACCCAGTACTTC. Translating gives CASSLASRVETQYF.